The entry below gives a single TCR beta chain sequence along with its context. Its specificity is not known. Scientists isolated CD4+ T cells after an approximately 10-day culture period ended. Of the BNT162b2 and mRNA-1273 vaccines, participants received two doses of one or the other. This entry comes from a study of vaccination effects on CD4 cells after COVID-19. V lost 3 bases, J lost 2 bases, and 10 bases lay in between. The CDR3 runs to 14 residues. Germline V gene lookup returns CDR1 SGHNT and CDR2 YENEEA. The data were produced by immunoSEQ multiplex PCR, yet TCRdb's version contains in-frame clones alone and is incomplete. The repertoire holds tens of thousands of clones, under 80% seen once, with about 2.4% in the top ten.

The chain couples TRBV11-3 to TRBJ2-5; tentatively, D is TRBD1 (5 bases). This clonotype originated in a human donor who received a COVID-19 vaccine. The sample in question was CD4+ T cells from PBMCs cultured without peptide, obtained after COVID-19 vaccination. The CDR3 loop reads CASSFSAGQETQYF. The CDR3 DNA reads TGTGCCAGCAGCTTTTCGGCAGGGCAAGAGACCCAGTACTTC.